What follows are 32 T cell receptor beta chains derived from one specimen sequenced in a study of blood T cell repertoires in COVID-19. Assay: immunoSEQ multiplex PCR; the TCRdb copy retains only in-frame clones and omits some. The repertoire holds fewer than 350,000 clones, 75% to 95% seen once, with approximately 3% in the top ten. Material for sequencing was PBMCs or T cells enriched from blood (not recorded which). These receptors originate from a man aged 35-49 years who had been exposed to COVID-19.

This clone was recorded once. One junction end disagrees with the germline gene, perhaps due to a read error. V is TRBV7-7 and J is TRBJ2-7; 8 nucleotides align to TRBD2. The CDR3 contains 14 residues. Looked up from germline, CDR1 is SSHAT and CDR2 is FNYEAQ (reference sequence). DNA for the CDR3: TGTGCTAGCAGCCCGGGACTAGGGGGCTACGAGCAGTACTTC. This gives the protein CASSPGLGGYEQYF.

The DNA of the CDR3 is TGTGCCACCAGTTCTTCCGGACAGGGTGAAAACTCCTACGAGCAGTACTTC. Protein sequence: CATSSSGQGENSYEQYF. The chain employs TRBV24-1 and TRBJ2-7, with 8 nucleotides matching TRBD1. This CDR3 contains 17 residues. Germline lookup yields CDR1 KGHDR and CDR2 SFDVKD. V lost 6 bases to trimming and J lost 0 bases; unmatched junction nucleotides: 12.

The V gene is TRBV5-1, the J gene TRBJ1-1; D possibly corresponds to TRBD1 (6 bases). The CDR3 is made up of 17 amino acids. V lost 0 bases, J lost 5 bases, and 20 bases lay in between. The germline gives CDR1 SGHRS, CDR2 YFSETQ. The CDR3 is CASSLGRAKQGQTEAFF. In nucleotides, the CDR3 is TGCGCCAGCAGCTTGGGCCGGGCGAAACAGGGCCAGACTGAAGCTTTCTTT.

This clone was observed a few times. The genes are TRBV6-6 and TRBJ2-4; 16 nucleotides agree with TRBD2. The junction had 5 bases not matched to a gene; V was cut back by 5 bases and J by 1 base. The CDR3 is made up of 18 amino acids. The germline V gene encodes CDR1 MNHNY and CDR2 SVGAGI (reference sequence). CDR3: CASSPRGLAGGAKNIQYF. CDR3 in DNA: TGTGCCAGCAGTCCTCGGGGACTAGCGGGAGGGGCCAAAAACATTCAGTACTTC.

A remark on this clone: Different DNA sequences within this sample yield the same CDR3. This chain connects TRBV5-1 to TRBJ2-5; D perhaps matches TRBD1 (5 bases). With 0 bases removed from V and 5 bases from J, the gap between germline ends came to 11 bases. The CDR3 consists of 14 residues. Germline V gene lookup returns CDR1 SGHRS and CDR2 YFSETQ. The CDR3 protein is CASSLEGRQETQYF. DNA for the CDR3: TGCGCCAGCAGCTTGGAAGGCAGACAGGAGACCCAGTACTTC.

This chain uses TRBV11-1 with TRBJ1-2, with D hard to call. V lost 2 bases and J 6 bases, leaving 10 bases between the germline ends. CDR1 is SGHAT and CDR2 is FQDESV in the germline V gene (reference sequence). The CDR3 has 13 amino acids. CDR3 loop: CASSLTDRDGYTF. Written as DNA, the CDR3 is TGTGCCAGCAGCTTAACAGATCGTGATGGCTACACCTTC.

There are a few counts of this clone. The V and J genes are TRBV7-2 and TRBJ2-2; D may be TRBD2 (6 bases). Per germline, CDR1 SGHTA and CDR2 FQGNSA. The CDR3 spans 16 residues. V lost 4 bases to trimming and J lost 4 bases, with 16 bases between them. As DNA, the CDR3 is TGTGCCAGCAGCTCCGGGACTGCCTCCTTCACCGGGGAGCTGTTTTTT. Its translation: CASSSGTASFTGELFF.

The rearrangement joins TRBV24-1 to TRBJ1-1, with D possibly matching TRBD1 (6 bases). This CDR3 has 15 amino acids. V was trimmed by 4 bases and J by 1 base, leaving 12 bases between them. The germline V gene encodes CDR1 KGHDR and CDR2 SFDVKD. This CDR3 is CATSDSGTTNTEAFF. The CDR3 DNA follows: TGTGCCACCAGTGACTCCGGGACAACGAACACTGAAGCTTTCTTT.

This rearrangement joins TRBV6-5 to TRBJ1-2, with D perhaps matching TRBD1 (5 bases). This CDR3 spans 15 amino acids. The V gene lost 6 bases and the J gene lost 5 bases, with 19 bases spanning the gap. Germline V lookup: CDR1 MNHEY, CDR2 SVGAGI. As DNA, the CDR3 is TGTGCCAGCAGGACTCTGACAGCGAACGCTTATGGCTACACCTTC. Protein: CASRTLTANAYGYTF.

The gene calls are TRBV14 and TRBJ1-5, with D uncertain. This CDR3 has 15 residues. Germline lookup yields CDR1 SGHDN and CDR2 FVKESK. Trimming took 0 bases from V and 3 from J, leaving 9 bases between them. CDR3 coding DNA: TGTGCCAGCAGCCAAGAATGGGCTCCCAATCAGCCCCAGCATTTT. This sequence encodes CASSQEWAPNQPQHF.

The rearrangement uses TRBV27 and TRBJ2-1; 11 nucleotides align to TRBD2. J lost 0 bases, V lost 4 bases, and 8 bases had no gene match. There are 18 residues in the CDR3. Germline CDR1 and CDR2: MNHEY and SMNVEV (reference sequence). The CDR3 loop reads CASSSGTSGLSSYNEQFF. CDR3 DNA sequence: TGTGCCAGCAGTTCCGGGACTAGCGGTTTAAGCTCCTACAATGAGCAGTTCTTC.

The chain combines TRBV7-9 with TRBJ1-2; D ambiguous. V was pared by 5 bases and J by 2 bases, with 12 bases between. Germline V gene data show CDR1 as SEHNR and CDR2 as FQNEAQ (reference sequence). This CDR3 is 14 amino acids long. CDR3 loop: CASSPQRANYGYTF. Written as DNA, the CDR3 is TGTGCCAGCAGCCCGCAGAGGGCAAACTATGGCTACACCTTC.

This CDR3 reads CAWRGQGPGELFF. CDR3 coding DNA: TGTGCCTGGAGGGGACAGGGCCCCGGGGAGCTGTTTTTT. The chain couples TRBV30 to TRBJ2-2, with 9 nucleotides matching TRBD1. The CDR3 totals 13 residues. Trimming took 3 bases from V and 6 from J; bases not matched to a gene: 2. CDR1 and CDR2 (germline): GTSNPN, SVGIG (reference sequence).

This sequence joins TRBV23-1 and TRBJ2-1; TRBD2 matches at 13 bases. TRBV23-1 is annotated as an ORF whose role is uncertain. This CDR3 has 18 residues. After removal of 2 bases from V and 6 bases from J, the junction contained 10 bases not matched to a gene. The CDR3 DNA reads TGCGCCAGCAGTCAAAGGGACGACGGGACTAGCGGGACCAATGAGCAGTTCTTC. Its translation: CASSQRDDGTSGTNEQFF.

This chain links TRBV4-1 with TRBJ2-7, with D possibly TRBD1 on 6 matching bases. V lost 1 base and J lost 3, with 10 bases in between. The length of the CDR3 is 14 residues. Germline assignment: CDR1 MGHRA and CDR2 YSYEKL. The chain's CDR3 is CASSQGTGYYEQYF. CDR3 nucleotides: TGCGCCAGCAGCCAAGGCACAGGGTACTACGAGCAGTACTTC.

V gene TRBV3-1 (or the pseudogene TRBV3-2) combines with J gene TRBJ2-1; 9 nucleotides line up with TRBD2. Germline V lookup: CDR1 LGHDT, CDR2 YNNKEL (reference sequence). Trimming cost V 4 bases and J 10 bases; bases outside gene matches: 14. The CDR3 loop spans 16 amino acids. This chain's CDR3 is CASSPLYSGSDGEQFF. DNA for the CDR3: TGTGCCAGCAGCCCCCTATATAGCGGGAGCGACGGGGAGCAGTTCTTC.

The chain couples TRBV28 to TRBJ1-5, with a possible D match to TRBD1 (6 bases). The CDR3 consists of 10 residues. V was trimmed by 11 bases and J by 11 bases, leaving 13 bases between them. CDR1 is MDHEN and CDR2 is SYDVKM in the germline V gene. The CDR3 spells CAGGPAAQHF. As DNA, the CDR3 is TGTGCCGGGGGCCCTGCGGCCCAGCATTTT.

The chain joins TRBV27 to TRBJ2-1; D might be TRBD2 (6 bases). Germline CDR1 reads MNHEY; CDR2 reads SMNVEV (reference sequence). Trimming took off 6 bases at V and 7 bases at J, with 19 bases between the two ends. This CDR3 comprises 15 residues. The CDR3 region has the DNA TGTGCCAGCAGCAGAGCGGGTGCCTCTCGAAATGAGCAGTTCTTC. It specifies CASSRAGASRNEQFF.

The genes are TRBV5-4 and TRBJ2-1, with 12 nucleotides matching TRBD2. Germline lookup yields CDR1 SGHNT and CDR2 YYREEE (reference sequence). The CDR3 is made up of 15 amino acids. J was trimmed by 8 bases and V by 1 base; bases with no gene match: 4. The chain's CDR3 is CASSLRLAGGDEQFF. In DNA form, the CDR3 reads TGTGCCAGCAGCTTGAGGCTAGCGGGAGGGGATGAGCAGTTCTTC.

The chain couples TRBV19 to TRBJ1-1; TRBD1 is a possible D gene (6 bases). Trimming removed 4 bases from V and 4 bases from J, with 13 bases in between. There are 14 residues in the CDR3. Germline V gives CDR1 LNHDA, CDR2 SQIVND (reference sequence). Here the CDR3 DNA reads TGTGCCAGTAGTACAACAGGGAGGGTCACTGAAGCTTTCTTT. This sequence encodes CASSTTGRVTEAFF.

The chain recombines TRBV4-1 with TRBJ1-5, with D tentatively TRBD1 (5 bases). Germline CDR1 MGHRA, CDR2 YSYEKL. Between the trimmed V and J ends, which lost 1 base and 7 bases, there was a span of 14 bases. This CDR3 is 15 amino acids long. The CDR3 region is CASSQAGGARQPQHF. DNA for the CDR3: TGCGCCAGCAGCCAAGCGGGAGGGGCTCGGCAGCCCCAGCATTTT.

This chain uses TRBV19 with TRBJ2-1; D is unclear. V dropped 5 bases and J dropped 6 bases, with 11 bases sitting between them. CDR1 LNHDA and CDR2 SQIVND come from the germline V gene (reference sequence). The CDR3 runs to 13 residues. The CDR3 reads CASSPVLTNEQFF. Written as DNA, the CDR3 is TGTGCCAGTAGTCCTGTACTTACCAATGAGCAGTTCTTC.

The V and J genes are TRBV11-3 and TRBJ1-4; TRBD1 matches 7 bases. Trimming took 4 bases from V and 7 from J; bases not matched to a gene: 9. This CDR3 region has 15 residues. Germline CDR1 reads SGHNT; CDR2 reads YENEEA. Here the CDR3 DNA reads TGTGCCAGCAGCTCATTTACAGGGGATAGTGAAAAACTGTTTTTT. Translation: CASSSFTGDSEKLFF.

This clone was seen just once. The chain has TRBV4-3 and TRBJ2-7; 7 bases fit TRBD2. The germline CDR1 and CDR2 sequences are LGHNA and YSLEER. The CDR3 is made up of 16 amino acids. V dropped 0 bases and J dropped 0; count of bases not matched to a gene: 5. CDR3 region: CASSQERGLGSYEQYF. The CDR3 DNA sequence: TGCGCCAGCAGCCAAGAGCGGGGGTTGGGCTCCTACGAGCAGTACTTC.

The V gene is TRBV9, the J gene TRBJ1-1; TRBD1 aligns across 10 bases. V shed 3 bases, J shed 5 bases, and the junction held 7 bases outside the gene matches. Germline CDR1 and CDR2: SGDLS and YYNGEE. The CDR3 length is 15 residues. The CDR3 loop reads CASSARTGGFTEAFF. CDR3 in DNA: TGTGCCAGCAGCGCGAGGACAGGGGGGTTTACTGAAGCTTTCTTT.

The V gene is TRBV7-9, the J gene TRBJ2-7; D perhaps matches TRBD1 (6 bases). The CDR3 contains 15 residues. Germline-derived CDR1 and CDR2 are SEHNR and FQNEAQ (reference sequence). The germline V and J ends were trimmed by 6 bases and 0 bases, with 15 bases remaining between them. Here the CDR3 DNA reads TGTGCCAGCAGTCCGACAGGACTCAGCTCCTACGAGCAGTACTTC. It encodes CASSPTGLSSYEQYF.

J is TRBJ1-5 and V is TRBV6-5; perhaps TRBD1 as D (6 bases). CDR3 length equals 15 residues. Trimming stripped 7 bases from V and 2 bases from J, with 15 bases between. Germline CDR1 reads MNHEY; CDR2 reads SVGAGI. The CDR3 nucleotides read TGTGCCAGCACCGGGACACTGGGGGGCAATCAGCCCCAGCATTTT. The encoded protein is CASTGTLGGNQPQHF.

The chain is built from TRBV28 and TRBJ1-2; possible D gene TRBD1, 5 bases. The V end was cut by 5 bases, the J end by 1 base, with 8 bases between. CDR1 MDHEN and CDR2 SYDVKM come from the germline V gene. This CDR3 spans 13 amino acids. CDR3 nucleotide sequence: TGTGCCAGCAGTCCCGGGGGTAACTATGGCTACACCTTC. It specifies CASSPGGNYGYTF.

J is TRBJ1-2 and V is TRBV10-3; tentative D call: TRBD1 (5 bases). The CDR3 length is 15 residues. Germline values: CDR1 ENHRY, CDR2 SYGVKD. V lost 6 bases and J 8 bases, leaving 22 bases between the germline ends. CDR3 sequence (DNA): TGTGCCATCAGGGAGGGGCCTTCGAGTCCGTCCGGCTACACCTTC. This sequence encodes CAIREGPSSPSGYTF.

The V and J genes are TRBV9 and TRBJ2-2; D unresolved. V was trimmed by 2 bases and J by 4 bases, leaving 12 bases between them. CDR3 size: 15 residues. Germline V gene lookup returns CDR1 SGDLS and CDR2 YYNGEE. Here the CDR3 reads CASSVSPAATGELFF. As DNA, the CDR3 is TGTGCCAGCAGCGTCTCCCCCGCGGCCACCGGGGAGCTGTTTTTT.

The CDR3 nucleotides are TGTGCCAGCAGCTTCATAGTAGCGGGAGATAATGAGCAGTTCTTC. Its protein is CASSFIVAGDNEQFF. This rearrangement joins TRBV11-3 to TRBJ2-1, with 9 positions matching TRBD2. Germline CDR1 reads SGHNT; CDR2 reads YENEEA. The CDR3 is 15 amino acids. Trimming cost V 3 bases and J 7 bases; bases outside gene matches: 7. Full variable domain (rest looked up from reference TRBV11-3 and TRBJ2-1): EAGVVQSPRYKIIEKKQPVAFWCNPISGHNTLYWYLQNLGQGPELLIRYENEEAVDDSQLPKDRFSAERLKGVDSTLKIQPAELGDSAVYLCASSFIVAGDNEQFFGPGTRLTVL.

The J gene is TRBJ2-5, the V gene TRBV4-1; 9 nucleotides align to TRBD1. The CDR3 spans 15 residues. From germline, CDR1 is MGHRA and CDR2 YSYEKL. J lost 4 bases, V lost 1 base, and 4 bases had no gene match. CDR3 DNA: TGCGCCAGCAGCCAAGCGCCGGACAGGGGAGAGACCCAGTACTTC. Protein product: CASSQAPDRGETQYF.